The next 23 T cell receptor beta chains were all read from a single sample in a study of beta chain features in type 1 diabetes (dated by TCRdb to 2016 to 2019). The library was generated by the immunoSEQ multiplex PCR assay. All of the isolated RNA was reverse transcribed with the High Capacity cDNA Reverse Transcription Kit, so expressed TCRB transcripts were sequenced. As stored in TCRdb, this immuneACCESS dataset retains in-frame rearrangements with V and J assigned. A fraction of the clones does not appear; measured against another copy, unresolved V genes explain less than half of the discrepancy, and the remainder lacks a known reason. The table for this sample lists a few hundred thousand clones; roughly 30% of them were counted only once. The ten largest clones add up to around 4% of the sample. Sequenced sample: central memory CD4+ T cells from blood. These receptors all come from a man younger than 45 in good health.

This clone appeared a few times. The genes are TRBV30 and TRBJ2-2; maybe TRBD1 (6 bases). V was clipped by 3 bases and J by 5 bases, with 10 bases between them. Looked up from germline, CDR1 is GTSNPN and CDR2 is SVGIG (reference sequence). The CDR3 consists of 13 residues. The CDR3 nucleotides read TGTGCCTGGAGGACAGGTTTTACCGGGGAGCTGTTTTTT. This sequence encodes CAWRTGFTGELFF.

Only a few counts were recorded for this clone. This sequence joins TRBV6-6 and TRBJ2-7; possible D gene TRBD1, 6 bases. Germline V gene data show CDR1 as MNHNY and CDR2 as SVGAGI (reference sequence). Trimming removed 4 bases at V and 0 bases at J, with 10 bases between. The CDR3 loop spans 14 amino acids. CDR3 bases: TGTGCCAGCAGTTTCGGACAGAGCTCCTACGAGCAGTACTTC. This codes for CASSFGQSSYEQYF.

This clone appeared a few times. The J gene is TRBJ2-7, the V gene TRBV28; TRBD2 matches 7 bases. From germline, CDR1 is MDHEN and CDR2 SYDVKM. This CDR3 is 16 amino acids long. With V trimmed by 1 base and J by 3 bases, 9 bases remained unmatched. The CDR3 sequence: CASSLLGLADRYEQYF. CDR3 sequence (DNA): TGTGCCAGCAGTTTATTGGGGCTAGCGGATCGCTACGAGCAGTACTTC.

A few counts support this clone. The chain recombines TRBV2 with TRBJ2-7; D gene uncertain. The germline CDR1 and CDR2 sequences are SNHLY and FYNNEI. The V and J ends lost 1 base and 13 bases respectively, with 11 bases between them. The CDR3 consists of 11 residues. The CDR3 sequence is CASSEGTSVYF. The DNA of the CDR3 is TGTGCCAGCAGTGAAGGCACCTCGGTTTACTTC.

This clone was found a few times. The chain combines TRBV7-9 with TRBJ1-2; D not certain. The CDR3 runs 13 residues. CDR1 and CDR2 (germline): SEHNR, FQNEAQ (reference sequence). The germline V and J ends were trimmed by 0 bases and 7 bases, with 9 bases remaining between them. The CDR3 region has the DNA TGTGCCAGCAGCTTAGCGGTCCGTACTGGCTACACCTTC. Protein: CASSLAVRTGYTF.

The V and J genes are TRBV5-4 and TRBJ2-1; D possibly corresponds to TRBD1 (5 bases). Germline V gene lookup returns CDR1 SGHNT and CDR2 YYREEE (reference sequence). This CDR3 is 15 amino acids long. Trimming left V 0 bases short and J 0 bases short, with 7 bases between. This chain's CDR3 is CASSLDTGSYNEQFF. The CDR3 coding sequence is TGTGCCAGCAGCTTGGACACAGGCTCCTACAATGAGCAGTTCTTC.

The rearrangement joins TRBV25-1 to TRBJ2-3; 8 bases line up with TRBD2. This CDR3 comprises 15 residues. Looked up from germline, CDR1 is MGHDK and CDR2 is SYGVNS. The ends lost 4 bases at V and 2 bases at J; junction bases unmatched: 5. CDR3 protein: CASSASGGLTDTQYF. The CDR3 bases are TGTGCCAGCAGTGCGAGCGGGGGCCTCACAGATACGCAGTATTTT.

As regards this clone: Distinct nucleotide sequences in the sample also encode this CDR3. This rearrangement joins TRBV18 to TRBJ2-6; D may be TRBD1 or TRBD2 (5 bases each). This CDR3 region has 15 residues. The V end lost 3 bases, the J end lost 2 bases, and 8 bases lay between the germline ends. Germline CDR1 and CDR2: KGHSH and LQKENI. The CDR3 nucleotides read TGTGCCAGCTCACCGAGGGGTACTGGGGCCAACGTCCTGACTTTC. It encodes CASSPRGTGANVLTF.

A few counts support this clone. The V and J genes are TRBV7-2 and TRBJ2-1; 10 bases agree with TRBD1. Germline V gene sequence: CDR1 SGHTA, CDR2 FQGNSA. J gave up 7 bases and V 5 bases, and 8 bases lay outside the gene matches. The CDR3 has 15 amino acids. CDR3 sequence: CASSPRDRGFNEQFF. CDR3 in DNA: TGTGCCAGCAGCCCCCGGGACAGGGGTTTTAATGAGCAGTTCTTC.

This chain joins TRBV4-2 and TRBJ2-2, with 8 bases fitting TRBD1. The CDR3 has 15 residues. V trimming: 1 base; J trimming: 7 bases; junction bases outside the gene matches: 5. CDR1 is LGHNA, CDR2 YNFKEQ, per germline. CDR3 amino acids: CASSQGSGGHGELFF. The CDR3 DNA follows: TGTGCCAGCAGCCAAGGATCAGGGGGCCACGGGGAGCTGTTTTTT.

The table lists this clone with a few counts. V usage is TRBV19 and J usage is TRBJ2-1, with TRBD2 identical over 13 bases. The CDR3 loop spans 13 amino acids. The germline V gene has CDR1 LNHDA and CDR2 SQIVND (reference sequence). Trimming cost V 0 bases and J 16 bases; bases outside gene matches: 3. The CDR3 protein is CASSIERTSGRFF. The CDR3 bases are TGTGCCAGTAGTATAGAAAGGACTAGCGGGAGATTCTTC.

The chain employs TRBV7-2 and TRBJ2-7; D uncertain. Trimming removed 5 bases at V and 0 bases at J, with 5 bases between. The germline gives CDR1 SGHTA, CDR2 FQGNSA. CDR3 size: 12 residues. The CDR3, as DNA: TGTGCCAGCAGCGAGAACTCCTACGAGCAGTACTTC. Protein: CASSENSYEQYF. The complete variable domain, with remaining parts taken from reference TRBV7-2 and TRBJ2-7, reads GAGVSQSPSNKVTEKGKDVELRCDPISGHTALYWYRQSLGQGLEFLIYFQGNSAPDKSGLPSDRFSAERTGGSVSTLTIQRTQQEDSAVYLCASSENSYEQYFGPGTRLTVT.

V and J are TRBV30 and TRBJ2-5, with D perhaps TRBD2 (7 bases). Germline CDR1 and CDR2: GTSNPN and SVGIG (reference sequence). With 0 bases removed from V and 5 bases from J, the gap between germline ends came to 13 bases. The length of the CDR3 is 14 residues. DNA for the CDR3: TGTGCCTGGAGTGTAGGGGGGGCGCAGGAGACCCAGTACTTC. It codes for CAWSVGGAQETQYF.

The table lists this clone with many counts. The V gene is TRBV14, the J gene TRBJ1-1; D not certain. Germline-derived CDR1 and CDR2 are SGHDN and FVKESK. The CDR3 covers 13 residues. The germline V and J ends were trimmed by 4 bases and 0 bases, with 6 bases remaining between them. In DNA form, the CDR3 reads TGTGCCAGCAGCCTTTCTTTGAACACTGAAGCTTTCTTT. Protein: CASSLSLNTEAFF.

The J gene is TRBJ2-3, the V gene TRBV29-1, with D maybe TRBD2 (7 bases). The V end lost 7 bases, the J end lost 0 bases, and 20 bases lay between the germline ends. The length of the CDR3 is 16 residues. CDR1 SQVTM and CDR2 ANQGSEA come from the germline V gene. In DNA form, the CDR3 reads TGCAGCGCGCTGGGGGGGGCCCGGACGAGCACAGATACGCAGTATTTT. Its translation is CSALGGARTSTDTQYF.

The rearrangement uses TRBV5-1 and TRBJ2-7, with D tentatively TRBD2 (6 bases). The CDR3 is 15 amino acids. V shed 4 bases and J shed 5 bases, with 19 bases lying between them. Per the germline V gene, CDR1 is SGHRS and CDR2 is YFSETQ. In DNA, the CDR3 is TGCGCCAGCAGCCCCACTTCGGAGGCTAGCGACGAGCAGTACTTC. This codes for CASSPTSEASDEQYF. Full variable domain (rest looked up from reference TRBV5-1 and TRBJ2-7): KAGVTQTPRYLIKTRGQQVTLSCSPISGHRSVSWYQQTPGQGLQFLFEYFSETQRNKGNFPGRFSGRQFSNSRSEMNVSTLELGDSALYLCASSPTSEASDEQYFGPGTRLTVT.

Only a few counts were recorded for this clone. The chain combines TRBV6-1 with TRBJ2-2, with a tentative D call TRBD1 (6 bases). The length of the CDR3 is 14 residues. Trimming cost V 6 bases and J 4 bases, with 12 bases left between them. Germline CDR1 MNHNS, CDR2 SASEGT. The CDR3 loop is CASSRGRGTGELFF. For the CDR3, the DNA is TGTGCCAGCAGCAGGGGCCGGGGCACCGGGGAGCTGTTTTTT.

The chain recombines TRBV7-2 with TRBJ2-5; 8 positions match TRBD2. Trimming removed 7 bases from V and 0 bases from J; junction bases left unmatched: 7. Germline CDR1 SGHTA, CDR2 FQGNSA. The CDR3 contains 15 residues. CDR3 amino acids: CASNPSGRYQETQYF. The CDR3 bases are TGTGCCAGCAACCCTAGCGGGCGGTACCAAGAGACCCAGTACTTC. The full variable domain, its missing parts supplied by reference TRBV7-2 and TRBJ2-5, is GAGVSQSPSNKVTEKGKDVELRCDPISGHTALYWYRQSLGQGLEFLIYFQGNSAPDKSGLPSDRFSAERTGGSVSTLTIQRTQQEDSAVYLCASNPSGRYQETQYFGPGTRLLVL.

This chain connects TRBV7-2 to TRBJ2-4; TRBD1 matches at 9 bases. The CDR3 loop spans 19 amino acids. With 5 bases clipped from V and 0 bases from J, the junction kept 14 bases outside the gene matches. Germline lookup yields CDR1 SGHTA and CDR2 FQGNSA. In DNA form, the CDR3 reads TGTGCCAGCAGCCGCCCGCGGCCTCGGACAGGGGTAGCCAAAAACATTCAGTACTTC. It encodes CASSRPRPRTGVAKNIQYF.

Regarding this clone: Since a far larger clone is one base different, this is likely a read error. The CDR3 spells CASSLAAGNYGYTF. CDR3 bases: TGTGCCAGCAGCTTAGCGGCGGGGAACTATGGCTACACCTTC. The rearrangement joins TRBV7-9 to TRBJ1-2; no reliable D call. Germline V gene sequence: CDR1 SEHNR, CDR2 FQNEAQ (reference sequence). The CDR3 extends over 14 amino acids. V was cut by 0 bases and J by 2 bases, with 7 bases left in between.

This clone showed up just a few times. Other DNA sequences of this sample code for an identical CDR3. The chain links TRBV7-9 to TRBJ2-1; 8 nucleotides match TRBD1. Germline values: CDR1 SEHNR, CDR2 FQNEAQ (reference sequence). The CDR3 loop spans 15 amino acids. The junction had 4 bases not matched to a gene; V was cut back by 5 bases and J by 1 base. CDR3 nucleotides: TGTGCCAGCAGCCCCGACAGGGGTTCCTACAATGAGCAGTTCTTC. Translated: CASSPDRGSYNEQFF. Full variable domain (rest looked up from reference TRBV7-9 and TRBJ2-1): DTGVSQNPRHKITKRGQNVTFRCDPISEHNRLYWYRQTLGQGPEFLTYFQNEAQLEKSRLLSDRFSAERPKGSFSTLEIQRTEQGDSAMYLCASSPDRGSYNEQFFGPGTRLTVL.

The chain employs TRBV7-2 and TRBJ2-7; no reliable D call. CDR3 length: 12 amino acids. From germline, CDR1 is SGHTA and CDR2 FQGNSA. Trimming took 2 bases from V and 9 from J, leaving 11 bases between them. CDR3 region: CASSLTLAAQYF. CDR3 nucleotides: TGTGCCAGCAGCTTAACCTTGGCTGCGCAGTACTTC.

The J gene is TRBJ2-3, the V gene TRBV9, with TRBD2 matching 8 bases. J was trimmed by 0 bases and V by 2 bases; bases with no gene match: 5. CDR3 length equals 16 residues. Germline V gives CDR1 SGDLS, CDR2 YYNGEE. CDR3 sequence: CASSVTSGYSTDTQYF. DNA of the CDR3: TGTGCCAGCAGCGTTACTAGCGGCTACAGCACAGATACGCAGTATTTT.